This T cell receptor (beta chain) was sequenced for a study of CD4 T cells in relation to SARS-CoV-2 and coronaviruses. Study details: PBMCs were cultured with antigen for over 8 days before TCR beta sequencing. Study observations and caveats: No donor gave both pre-pandemic and post-infection samples.

Naive or memory CD4+ cells were cultured 1:1 with T cell-depleted PBMCs plus CEF. Details on this clone: Antigen unknown.

V was clipped by 3 bases and J by 9 bases, with 17 bases between them. The CDR3 runs to 14 residues. Germline V CDR1 and CDR2: SGHDN, FVKESK. Clones were sequenced by immunoSEQ multiplex PCR, and TCRdb holds only the in-frame ones, with some missing. The profile covers about 36,000 clones, with about 80% appearing a single time and around 7% taken by the ten largest. Sequenced material: naive CD4+ T cells from PBMCs, cultured in vitro. Stated subset: naive CD4+ T cells isolated by negative enrichment. The rearrangement uses TRBV14 and TRBJ1-1; D is possibly TRBD1 (5 bases). This sequence was found in an adult with COVID-19. DNA of the CDR3: TGTGCCAGCAGCCATGGACTCCGGGACGCCAAAGCTTTCTTT. Amino acid sequence: CASSHGLRDAKAFF. The full variable domain, completed using reference TRBV14 and TRBJ1-1, is EAGVTQFPSHSVIEKGQTVTLRCDPISGHDNLYWYRRVMGKEIKFLLHFVKESKQDESGMPNNRFLAERTGGTYSTLKVQPAELEDSGVYFCASSHGLRDAKAFFGQGTRLTVV.